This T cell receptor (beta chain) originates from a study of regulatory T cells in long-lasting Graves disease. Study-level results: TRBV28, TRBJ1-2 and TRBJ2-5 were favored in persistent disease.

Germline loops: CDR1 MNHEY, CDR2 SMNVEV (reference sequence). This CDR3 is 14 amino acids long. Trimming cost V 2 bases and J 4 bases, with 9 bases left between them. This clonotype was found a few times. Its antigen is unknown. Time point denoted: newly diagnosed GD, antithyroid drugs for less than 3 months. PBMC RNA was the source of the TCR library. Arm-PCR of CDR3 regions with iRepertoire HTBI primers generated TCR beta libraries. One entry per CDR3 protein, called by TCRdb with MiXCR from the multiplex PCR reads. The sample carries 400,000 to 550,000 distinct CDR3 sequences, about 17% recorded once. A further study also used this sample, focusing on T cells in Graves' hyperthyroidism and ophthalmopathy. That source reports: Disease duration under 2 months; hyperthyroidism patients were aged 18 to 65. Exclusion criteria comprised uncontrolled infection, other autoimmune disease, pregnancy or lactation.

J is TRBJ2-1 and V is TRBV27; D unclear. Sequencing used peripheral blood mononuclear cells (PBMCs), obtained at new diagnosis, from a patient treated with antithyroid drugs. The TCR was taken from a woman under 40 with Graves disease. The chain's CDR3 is CASSLKVLYNEQFF. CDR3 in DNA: TGTGCCAGCAGTTTAAAGGTTCTTTACAATGAGCAGTTCTTC.